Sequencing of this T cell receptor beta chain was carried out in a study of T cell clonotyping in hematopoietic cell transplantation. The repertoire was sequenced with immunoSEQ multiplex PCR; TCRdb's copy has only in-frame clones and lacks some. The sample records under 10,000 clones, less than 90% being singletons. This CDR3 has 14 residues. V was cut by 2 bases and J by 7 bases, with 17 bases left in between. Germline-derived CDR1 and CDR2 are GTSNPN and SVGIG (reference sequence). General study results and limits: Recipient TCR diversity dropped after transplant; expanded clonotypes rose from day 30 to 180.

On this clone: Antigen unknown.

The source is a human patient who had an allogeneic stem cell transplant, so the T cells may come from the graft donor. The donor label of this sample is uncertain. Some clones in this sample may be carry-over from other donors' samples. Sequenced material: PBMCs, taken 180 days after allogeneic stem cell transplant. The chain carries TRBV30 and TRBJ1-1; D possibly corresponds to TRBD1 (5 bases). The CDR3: CAWSLQGPLREAFF. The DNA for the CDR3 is TGTGCCTGGAGTCTTCAGGGTCCACTTCGTGAAGCTTTCTTT.